The text below deals with one TCR beta chain. The sample is drawn from a study of OX40 agonist ivuxolimab in advanced cancers. Background on the study: Patients received ivuxolimab, an agonistic anti-OX40 (CD134) antibody. Patients enrolled in dose escalation were diagnosed with hepatocellular carcinoma, melanoma, renal cell or head and neck cancer.

Sequencing was performed with immunoSEQ multiplex PCR; in TCRdb, only in-frame clones are kept and a portion is missing. This table has about 46,000 clones, 90% to 95% appearing once. The V gene end was trimmed by 2 bases and the J gene end by 0 bases; junction bases not matched to a gene: 2. The CDR3 runs to 16 residues. Germline V gives CDR1 SGHDT, CDR2 YYEEEE. Specimen: CD4+ or CD8+ T cells sorted from blood, collected in a trial of the OX40 agonist ivuxolimab. The source is an adult with an advanced solid tumor such as melanoma, head and neck, liver or kidney cancer. This chain uses TRBV5-6 with TRBJ1-6; TRBD1 matches at 7 bases. The CDR3 sequence: CASSFGTASYNSPLHF. CDR3 coding DNA: TGTGCCAGCAGCTTCGGGACAGCCTCCTATAATTCACCCCTCCACTTT. Together with reference TRBV5-6 and TRBJ1-6, the CDR3 gives the full variable domain: DAGVTQSPTHLIKTRGQQVTLRCSPKSGHDTVSWYQQALGQGPQFIFQYYEEEERQRGNFPDRFSGHQFPNYSSELNVNALLLGDSALYLCASSFGTASYNSPLHFGNGTRLTVT.